Ten or more counts support the clone carrying this TCR beta chain. The antigen remains undetermined. These data are taken from a study of CD8 T cells in ankylosing spondylitis. Study-wide findings and caveats: A motif in TCR beta, a set of eight highly homologous variants, appeared characteristic of ankylosing spondylitis blood. Significant enrichment of disease-linked clones was reportedly seen in matched ankylosing spondylitis synovial fluid.

CDR1 is SGHRS and CDR2 is YFSETQ in the germline V gene. The CDR3 runs 15 residues. V was shortened by 5 bases and J by 0 bases, with 15 bases between the two germline ends. MiXCR was run by TCRdb on the 5' RACE reads, yielding one entry per CDR3 protein. In the table there are fewer than 150,000 distinct CDR3 sequences, approximately 7.4% of which are singletons. J is TRBJ2-7 and V is TRBV5-1; D gene unclear. Sequencing input: blood, either unsorted or a sorted T cell fraction (not recorded which). The clonotype comes from a female donor with ankylosing spondylitis or in good health (not recorded which). The CDR3 spells CASRFSSDPSYEQYF. The DNA for the CDR3 is TGCGCCAGCAGGTTCTCGAGCGACCCCTCCTACGAGCAGTACTTC. The complete variable domain, with remaining parts taken from reference TRBV5-1 and TRBJ2-7, reads KAGVTQTPRYLIKTRGQQVTLSCSPISGHRSVSWYQQTPGQGLQFLFEYFSETQRNKGNFPGRFSGRQFSNSRSEMNVSTLELGDSALYLCASRFSSDPSYEQYFGPGTRLTVT.